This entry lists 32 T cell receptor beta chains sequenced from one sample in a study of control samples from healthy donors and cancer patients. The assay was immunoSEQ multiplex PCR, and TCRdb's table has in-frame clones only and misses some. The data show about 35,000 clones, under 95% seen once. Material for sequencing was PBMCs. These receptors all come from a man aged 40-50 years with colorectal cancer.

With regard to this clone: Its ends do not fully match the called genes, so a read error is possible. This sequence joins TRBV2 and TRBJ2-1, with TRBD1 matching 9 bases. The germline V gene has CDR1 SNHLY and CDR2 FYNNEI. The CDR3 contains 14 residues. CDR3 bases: TGTGCCAGCATTGAAGGACAGGGGTACAATGAGCAGTTCTTC. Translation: CASIEGQGYNEQFF.

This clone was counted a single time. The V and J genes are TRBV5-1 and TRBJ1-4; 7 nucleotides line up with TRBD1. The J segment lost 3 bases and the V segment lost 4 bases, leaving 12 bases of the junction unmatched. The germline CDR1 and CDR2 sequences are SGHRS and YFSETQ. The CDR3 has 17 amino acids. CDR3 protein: CASSLGTAGQPNEKLFF. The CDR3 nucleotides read TGCGCCAGCAGCCTCGGGACAGCCGGCCAACCTAATGAAAAACTGTTTTTT.

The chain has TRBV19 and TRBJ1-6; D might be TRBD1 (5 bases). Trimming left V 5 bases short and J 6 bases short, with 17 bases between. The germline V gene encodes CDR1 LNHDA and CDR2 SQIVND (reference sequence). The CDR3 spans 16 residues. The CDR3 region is CASSSISRDPNSPLHF. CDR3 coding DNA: TGTGCCAGTAGTTCGATTTCCCGGGACCCTAATTCACCCCTCCACTTT.

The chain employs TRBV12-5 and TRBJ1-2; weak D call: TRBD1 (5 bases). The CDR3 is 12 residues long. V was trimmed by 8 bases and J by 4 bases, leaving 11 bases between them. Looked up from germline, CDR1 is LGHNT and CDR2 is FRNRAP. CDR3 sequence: CASSTGLYGYTF. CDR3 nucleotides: TGTGCTAGTTCCACAGGACTCTATGGCTACACCTTC.

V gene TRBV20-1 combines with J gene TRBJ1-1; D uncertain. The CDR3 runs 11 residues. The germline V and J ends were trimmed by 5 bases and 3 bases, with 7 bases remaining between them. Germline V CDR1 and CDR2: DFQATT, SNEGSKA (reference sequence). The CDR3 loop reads CSASFYTEAFF. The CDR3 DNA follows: TGCAGTGCTTCGTTTTACACTGAAGCTTTCTTT.

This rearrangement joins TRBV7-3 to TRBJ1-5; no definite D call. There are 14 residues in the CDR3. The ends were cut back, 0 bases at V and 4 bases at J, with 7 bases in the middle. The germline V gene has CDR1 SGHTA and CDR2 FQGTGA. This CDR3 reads CASSLTWGNQPQHF. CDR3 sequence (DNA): TGTGCCAGCAGCTTAACATGGGGAAATCAGCCCCAGCATTTT.

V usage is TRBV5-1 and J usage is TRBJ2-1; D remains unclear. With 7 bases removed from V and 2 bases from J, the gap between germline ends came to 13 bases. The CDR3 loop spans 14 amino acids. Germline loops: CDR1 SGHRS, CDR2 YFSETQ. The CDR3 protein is CASCLTDTYNEQFF. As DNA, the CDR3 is TGCGCCAGCTGTTTGACGGATACCTACAATGAGCAGTTCTTC.

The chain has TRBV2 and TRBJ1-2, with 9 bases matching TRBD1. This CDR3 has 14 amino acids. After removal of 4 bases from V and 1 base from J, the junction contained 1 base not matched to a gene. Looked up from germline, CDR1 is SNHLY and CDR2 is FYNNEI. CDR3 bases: TGTGCCAGCAGTGGACAGGGGGTTAACTATGGCTACACCTTC. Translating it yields CASSGQGVNYGYTF.

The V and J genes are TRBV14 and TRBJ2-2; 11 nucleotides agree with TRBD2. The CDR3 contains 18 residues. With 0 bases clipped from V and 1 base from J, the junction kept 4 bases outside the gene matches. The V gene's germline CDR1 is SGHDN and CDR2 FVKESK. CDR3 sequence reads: CASSQDLGLAGNTGELFF. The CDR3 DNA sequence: TGTGCCAGCAGCCAAGACTTAGGACTAGCGGGGAACACCGGGGAGCTGTTTTTT.

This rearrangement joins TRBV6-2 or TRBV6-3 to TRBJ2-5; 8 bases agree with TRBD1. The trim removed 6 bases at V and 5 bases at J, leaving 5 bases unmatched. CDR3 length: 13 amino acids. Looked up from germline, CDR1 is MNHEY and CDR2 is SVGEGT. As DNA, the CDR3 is TGTGCCAGCAGCCTGGACAGGGAGGAGACCCAGTACTTC. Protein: CASSLDREETQYF.

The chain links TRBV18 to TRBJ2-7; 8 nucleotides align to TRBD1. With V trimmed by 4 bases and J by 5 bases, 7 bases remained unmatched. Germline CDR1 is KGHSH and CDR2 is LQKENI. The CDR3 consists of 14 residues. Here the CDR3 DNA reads TGTGCCAGCTCACTTAGGACAGGGCCCCACGAGCAGTACTTC. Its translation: CASSLRTGPHEQYF. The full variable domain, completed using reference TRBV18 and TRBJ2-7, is NAGVMQNPRHLVRRRGQEARLRCSPMKGHSHVYWYRQLPEEGLKFMVYLQKENIIDESGMPKERFSAEFPKEGPSILRIQQVVRGDSAAYFCASSLRTGPHEQYFGPGTRLTVT.

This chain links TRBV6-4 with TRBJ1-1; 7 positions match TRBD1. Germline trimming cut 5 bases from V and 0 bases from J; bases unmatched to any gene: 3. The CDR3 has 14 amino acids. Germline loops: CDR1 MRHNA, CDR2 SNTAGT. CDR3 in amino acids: CASSPGGVNTEAFF. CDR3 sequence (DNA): TGTGCCAGCAGTCCAGGGGGGGTGAACACTGAAGCTTTCTTT.

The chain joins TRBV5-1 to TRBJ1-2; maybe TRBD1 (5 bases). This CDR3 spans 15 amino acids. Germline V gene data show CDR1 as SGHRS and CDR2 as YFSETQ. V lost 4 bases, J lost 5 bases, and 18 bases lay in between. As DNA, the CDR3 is TGCGCCAGCAGCCCCGGGACTATCCAGAGATATGGCTACACCTTC. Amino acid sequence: CASSPGTIQRYGYTF.

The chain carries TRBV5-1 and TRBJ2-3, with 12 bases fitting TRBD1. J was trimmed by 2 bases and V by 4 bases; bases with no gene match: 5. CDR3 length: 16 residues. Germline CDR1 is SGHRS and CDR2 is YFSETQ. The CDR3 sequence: CASSPGTGGNTDTQYF. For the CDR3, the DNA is TGCGCCAGCAGCCCAGGGACAGGGGGCAACACAGATACGCAGTATTTT.

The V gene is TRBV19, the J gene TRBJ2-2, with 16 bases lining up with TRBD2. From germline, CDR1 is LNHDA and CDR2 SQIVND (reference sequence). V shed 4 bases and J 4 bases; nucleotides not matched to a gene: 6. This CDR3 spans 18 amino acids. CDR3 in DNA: TGTGCCAGTAGTAAATCCGGGACTAGCGGGGGGGCCACCGGGGAGCTGTTTTTT. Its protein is CASSKSGTSGGATGELFF.

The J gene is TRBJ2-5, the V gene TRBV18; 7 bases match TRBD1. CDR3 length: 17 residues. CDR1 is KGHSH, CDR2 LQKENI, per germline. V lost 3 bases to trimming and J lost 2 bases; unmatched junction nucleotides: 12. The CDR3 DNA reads TGTGCCAGCTCACCGCCAATTATTAGGACAGGACAAGAGACCCAGTACTTC. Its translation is CASSPPIIRTGQETQYF.

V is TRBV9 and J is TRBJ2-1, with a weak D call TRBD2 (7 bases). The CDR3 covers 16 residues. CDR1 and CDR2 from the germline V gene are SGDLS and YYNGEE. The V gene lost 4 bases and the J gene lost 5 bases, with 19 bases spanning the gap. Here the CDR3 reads CASSIGTGGRNNEQFF. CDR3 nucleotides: TGTGCCAGCAGCATCGGAACGGGGGGCCGGAACAATGAGCAGTTCTTC.

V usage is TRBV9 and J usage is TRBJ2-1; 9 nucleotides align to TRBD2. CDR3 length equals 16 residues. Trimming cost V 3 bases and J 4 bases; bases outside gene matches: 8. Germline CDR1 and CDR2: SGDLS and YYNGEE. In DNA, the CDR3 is TGTGCCAGCAGCGCCGACGGGCGGGGGGGGTACAATGAGCAGTTCTTC. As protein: CASSADGRGGYNEQFF.

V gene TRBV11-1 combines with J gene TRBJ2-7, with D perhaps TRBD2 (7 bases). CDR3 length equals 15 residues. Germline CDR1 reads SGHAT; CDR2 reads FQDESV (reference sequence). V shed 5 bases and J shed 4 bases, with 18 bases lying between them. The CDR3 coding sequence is TGTGCCAGCAGCCCCCAGGTAGGGGGGGCGTACGAGCAGTACTTC. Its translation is CASSPQVGGAYEQYF.

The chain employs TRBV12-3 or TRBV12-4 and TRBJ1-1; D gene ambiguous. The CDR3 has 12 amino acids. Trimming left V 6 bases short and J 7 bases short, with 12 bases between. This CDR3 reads CASSSNDGEAFF. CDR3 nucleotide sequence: TGTGCCAGCAGCTCGAACGACGGTGAAGCTTTCTTT.

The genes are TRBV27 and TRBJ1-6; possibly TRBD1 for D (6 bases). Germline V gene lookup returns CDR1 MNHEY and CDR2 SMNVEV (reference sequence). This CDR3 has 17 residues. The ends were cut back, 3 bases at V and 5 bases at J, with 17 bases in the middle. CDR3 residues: CASSFTGRGGHNSPLHF. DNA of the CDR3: TGTGCCAGCAGTTTTACGGGACGAGGGGGTCATAATTCACCCCTCCACTTT.

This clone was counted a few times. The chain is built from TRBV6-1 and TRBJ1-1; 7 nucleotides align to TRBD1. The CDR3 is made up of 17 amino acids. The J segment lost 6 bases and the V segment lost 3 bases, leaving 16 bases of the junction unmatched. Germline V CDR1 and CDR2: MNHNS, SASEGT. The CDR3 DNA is TGTGCCAGCAGTGAGCCCCCAGAGGGACAGTCTTTCCCTGAAGCTTTCTTT. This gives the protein CASSEPPEGQSFPEAFF.

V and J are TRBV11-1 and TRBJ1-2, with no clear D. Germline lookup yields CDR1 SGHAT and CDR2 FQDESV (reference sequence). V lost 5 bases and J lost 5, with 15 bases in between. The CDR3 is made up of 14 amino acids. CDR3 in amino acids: CASSPTAGWYGYTF. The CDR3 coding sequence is TGTGCCAGCAGCCCTACGGCGGGTTGGTATGGCTACACCTTC.

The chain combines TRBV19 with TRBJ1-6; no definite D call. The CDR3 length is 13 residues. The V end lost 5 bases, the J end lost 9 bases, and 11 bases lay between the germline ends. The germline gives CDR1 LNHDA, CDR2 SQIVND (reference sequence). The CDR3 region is CASSSAGRSPLHF. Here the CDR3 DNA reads TGTGCCAGTAGTTCGGCAGGCCGTTCACCCCTCCACTTT.

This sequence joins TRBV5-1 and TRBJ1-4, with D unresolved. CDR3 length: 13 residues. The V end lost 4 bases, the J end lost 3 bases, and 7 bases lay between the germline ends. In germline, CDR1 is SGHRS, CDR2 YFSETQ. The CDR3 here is CASSPGANEKLFF. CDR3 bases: TGCGCCAGCAGCCCCGGAGCTAATGAAAAACTGTTTTTT. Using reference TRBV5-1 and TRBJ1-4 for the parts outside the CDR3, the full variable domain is KAGVTQTPRYLIKTRGQQVTLSCSPISGHRSVSWYQQTPGQGLQFLFEYFSETQRNKGNFPGRFSGRQFSNSRSEMNVSTLELGDSALYLCASSPGANEKLFFGSGTQLSVL.

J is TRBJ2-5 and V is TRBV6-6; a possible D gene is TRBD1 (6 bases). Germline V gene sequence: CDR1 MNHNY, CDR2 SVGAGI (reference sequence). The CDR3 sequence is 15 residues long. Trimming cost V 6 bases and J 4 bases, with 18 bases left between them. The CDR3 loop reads CASRRDNYWGETQYF. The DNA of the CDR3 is TGTGCCAGCAGGAGGGACAACTACTGGGGAGAGACCCAGTACTTC.

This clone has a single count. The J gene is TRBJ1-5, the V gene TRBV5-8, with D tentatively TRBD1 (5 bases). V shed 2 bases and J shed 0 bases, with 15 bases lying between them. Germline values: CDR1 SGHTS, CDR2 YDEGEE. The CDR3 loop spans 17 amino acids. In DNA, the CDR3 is TGTGCCAGCAGCTTCTCGTGGGGGGAGAGTAGCAATCAGCCCCAGCATTTT. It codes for CASSFSWGESSNQPQHF.

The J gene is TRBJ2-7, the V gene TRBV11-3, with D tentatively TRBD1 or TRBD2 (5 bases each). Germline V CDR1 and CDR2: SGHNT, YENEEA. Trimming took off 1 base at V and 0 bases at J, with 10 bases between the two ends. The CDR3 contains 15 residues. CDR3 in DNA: TGTGCCAGCAGCTTAGTCCCAGGGAGCTCCTACGAGCAGTACTTC. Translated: CASSLVPGSSYEQYF.

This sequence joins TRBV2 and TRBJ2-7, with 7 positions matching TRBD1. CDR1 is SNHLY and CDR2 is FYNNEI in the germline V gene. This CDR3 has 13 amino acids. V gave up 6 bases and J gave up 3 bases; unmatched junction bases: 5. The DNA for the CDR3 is TGTGCCAGCAGGGGCAGGGGGAACTACGAGCAGTACTTC. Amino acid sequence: CASRGRGNYEQYF.

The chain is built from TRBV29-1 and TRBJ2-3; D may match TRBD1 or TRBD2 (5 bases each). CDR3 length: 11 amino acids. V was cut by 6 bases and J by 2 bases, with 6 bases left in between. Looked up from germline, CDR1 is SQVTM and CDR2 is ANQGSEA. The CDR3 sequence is CSVGTTDTQYF. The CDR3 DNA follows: TGCAGCGTCGGGACCACAGATACGCAGTATTTT.

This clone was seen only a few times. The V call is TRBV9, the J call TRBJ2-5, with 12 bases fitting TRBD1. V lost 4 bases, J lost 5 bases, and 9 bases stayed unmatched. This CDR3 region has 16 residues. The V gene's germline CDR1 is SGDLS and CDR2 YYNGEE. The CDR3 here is CASSPGTGGFGETQYF. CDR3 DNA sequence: TGTGCCAGCAGCCCCGGGACAGGGGGCTTTGGGGAGACCCAGTACTTC.

The chain's CDR3 is CASSIAGGVEAFF. Written as DNA, the CDR3 is TGTGCCAGTAGTATAGCAGGGGGCGTTGAAGCTTTCTTT. This chain connects TRBV19 to TRBJ1-1; TRBD1 matches at 8 bases. With 1 base clipped from V and 7 bases from J, the junction kept 2 bases outside the gene matches. The CDR3 covers 13 residues. CDR1 and CDR2 from the germline V gene are LNHDA and SQIVND (reference sequence).